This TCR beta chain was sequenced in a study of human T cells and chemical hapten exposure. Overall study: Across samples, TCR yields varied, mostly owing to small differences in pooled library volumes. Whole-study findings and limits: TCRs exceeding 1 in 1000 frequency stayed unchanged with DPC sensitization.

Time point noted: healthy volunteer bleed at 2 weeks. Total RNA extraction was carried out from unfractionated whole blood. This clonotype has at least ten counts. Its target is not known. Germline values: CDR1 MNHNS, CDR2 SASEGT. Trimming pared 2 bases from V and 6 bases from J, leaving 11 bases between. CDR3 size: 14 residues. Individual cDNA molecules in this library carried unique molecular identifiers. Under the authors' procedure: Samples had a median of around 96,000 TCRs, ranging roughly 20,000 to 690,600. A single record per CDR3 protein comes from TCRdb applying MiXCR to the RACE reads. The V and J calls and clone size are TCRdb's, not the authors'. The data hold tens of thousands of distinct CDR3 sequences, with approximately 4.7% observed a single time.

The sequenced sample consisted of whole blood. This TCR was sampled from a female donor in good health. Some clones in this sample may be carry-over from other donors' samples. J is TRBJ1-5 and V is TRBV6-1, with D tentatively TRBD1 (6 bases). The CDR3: CASSENRAFQPQHF. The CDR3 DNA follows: TGTGCCAGCAGTGAAAACAGGGCCTTTCAGCCCCAGCATTTT.